This TCR beta chain was recorded in a study of shared clonotypes between healthy human individuals. Study in general: The donor group consisted of two women and a few men, aged 18 to 49.

The study separated CD4+ cells into CD45RA+ naive and CD45RA-negative memory subsets. As originally analysed: Filtering was not the same, since immunoSEQ gave junction-only sequences without quality scores. The repertoire was sequenced with immunoSEQ multiplex PCR; TCRdb's copy has only in-frame clones and lacks some. V, J and clone size derive from that table, while D and trimming were established from the DNA sequence. The sample has 2 million to 3 million clones; 93% are singletons. V shed 6 bases and J shed 5 bases, with 19 bases lying between them. The CDR3 contains 15 residues. The germline V gene has CDR1 LNHDA and CDR2 SQIVND (reference sequence).

This chain connects TRBV19 to TRBJ1-1, with D tentatively TRBD1 (6 bases). Sequencing was carried out using naive CD4+ T cells from PBMCs. The subset denotes: CD45RA+ positively selected. The origin of this receptor is a man younger than 35 in good health. Some clones in this sample may be carry-over from other donors' samples. This CDR3 is CASRSQRGARTEAFF. CDR3 nucleotide sequence: TGTGCCAGTAGATCCCAACGGGGGGCGCGAACTGAAGCTTTCTTT.